The 19 T cell receptor beta chains reported below all come from one sample, sequenced in a study of CD8 T cells in ankylosing spondylitis (dated by TCRdb to the late 2010s). The library relied on 5' RACE. Sequencing relied on an Illumina HiSeq 2500. TCRdb reran the public reads through fastp at Q25 and MiXCR, keeping productive beta chains. Duplicate CDR3 protein sequences are folded into a single record with the most common DNA and genes. The table for this sample lists more than 300,000 distinct CDR3 sequences; around 10% of them were counted only once. About 10% of the sample goes to the ten largest clones. Material for sequencing was blood, either unsorted or a sorted T cell fraction (not recorded which). Receptor source: a female donor with ankylosing spondylitis or in good health (not recorded which).

This clonotype was observed at least ten times. This chain connects TRBV20-1 to TRBJ1-5, with 7 bases that match TRBD1. The germline CDR1 and CDR2 sequences are DFQATT and SNEGSKA (reference sequence). CDR3 length: 15 amino acids. The ends lost 5 bases at V and 0 bases at J; junction bases unmatched: 7. The CDR3 region is CSAPAQGVSNQPQHF. The CDR3, as DNA: TGCAGTGCTCCTGCCCAGGGGGTTAGCAATCAGCCCCAGCATTTT.

This chain uses TRBV29-1 with TRBJ1-2, with a tentative D call TRBD1 (6 bases). CDR1 and CDR2 from the germline V gene are SQVTM and ANQGSEA. The CDR3 contains 12 residues. V was clipped by 7 bases and J by 4 bases, with 13 bases between them. CDR3 loop: CSETDSSYGYTF. Written as DNA, the CDR3 is TGCAGCGAGACGGACAGCTCCTATGGCTACACCTTC.

The chain employs TRBV29-1 and TRBJ1-1, with no clear D. V lost 4 bases and J lost 1, with 10 bases in between. This CDR3 region has 13 residues. CDR1 and CDR2 (germline): SQVTM, ANQGSEA. DNA of the CDR3: TGCAGCGTTGCTTCAAAGAGGAACACTGAAGCTTTCTTT. This gives the protein CSVASKRNTEAFF.

The J gene is TRBJ1-5, the V gene TRBV7-6; D perhaps matches TRBD1 (6 bases). V dropped 5 bases and J dropped 7 bases, with 21 bases sitting between them. In germline, CDR1 is SGHVS, CDR2 FNYEAQ. The CDR3 spans 16 residues. The CDR3 loop reads CASSPLQGPRGQPQHF. DNA for the CDR3: TGTGCCAGCAGCCCCCTTCAGGGGCCGCGTGGCCAGCCCCAGCATTTT.

This clonotype was seen repeatedly, ten times or more. This chain links TRBV28 with TRBJ2-3; 8 bases map to TRBD2. The germline CDR1 and CDR2 sequences are MDHEN and SYDVKM. V lost 6 bases to trimming and J lost 3 bases; unmatched junction nucleotides: 5. The CDR3 length is 14 residues. CDR3 in amino acids: CASSTGTSTDTQYF. As DNA, the CDR3 is TGTGCCAGCAGCACCGGGACTAGTACAGATACGCAGTATTTT. The full variable domain, in which reference TRBV28 and TRBJ2-3 provide the parts outside the CDR3, is DVKVTQSSRYLVKRTGEKVFLECVQDMDHENMFWYRQDPGLGLRLIYFSYDVKMKEKGDIPEGYSVSREKKERFSLILESASTNQTSMYLCASSTGTSTDTQYFGPGTRLTVL.

This clonotype was found many times. CDR3 nucleotides: TGTGCCAGCAGCGCCGACAGGTTCACTGAAGCTTTCTTT. It encodes CASSADRFTEAFF. The chain employs TRBV5-6 and TRBJ1-1; perhaps TRBD1 as D (6 bases). Germline values: CDR1 SGHDT, CDR2 YYEEEE. The CDR3 length is 13 residues. Trimming took off 4 bases at V and 4 bases at J, with 11 bases between the two ends. Based on the CDR3 plus reference TRBV5-6 and TRBJ1-1, the full variable domain is DAGVTQSPTHLIKTRGQQVTLRCSPKSGHDTVSWYQQALGQGPQFIFQYYEEEERQRGNFPDRFSGHQFPNYSSELNVNALLLGDSALYLCASSADRFTEAFFGQGTRLTVV.

This clonotype was seen ten or more times. DNA of the CDR3: TGTGCCAGCAGCTTTGGACAGGGCTACGAGCAGTACTTC. Protein: CASSFGQGYEQYF. The rearrangement joins TRBV7-9 to TRBJ2-7; 8 nucleotides agree with TRBD1. There are 13 residues in the CDR3. CDR1 is SEHNR, CDR2 FQNEAQ, per germline (reference sequence). With V trimmed by 3 bases and J by 3 bases, 1 base remained unmatched.

On this clonotype itself: A read error may account for a junction end that differs from germline. This sequence joins TRBV12-3 or TRBV12-4 and TRBJ2-2; D might be TRBD1 (6 bases). The CDR3 contains 15 residues. In nucleotides, the CDR3 is TGTGCCAGCAGTTTACACAGGGATAACACCGGGGAGATGTTTTTT. This encodes CASSLHRDNTGEMFF.

This clonotype was found many times. The rearrangement joins TRBV5-1 to TRBJ2-1; D may be TRBD2 (5 bases). CDR1 SGHRS and CDR2 YFSETQ come from the germline V gene. CDR3 size: 15 residues. V gave up 1 base and J gave up 1 base, with 9 bases separating them. Here the CDR3 DNA reads TGCGCCAGCAGCTTGCGGAGCGGATCCTACAATGAGCAGTTCTTC. Translating gives CASSLRSGSYNEQFF. The entire variable domain, with the rest obtained from reference TRBV5-1 and TRBJ2-1, is as follows: KAGVTQTPRYLIKTRGQQVTLSCSPISGHRSVSWYQQTPGQGLQFLFEYFSETQRNKGNFPGRFSGRQFSNSRSEMNVSTLELGDSALYLCASSLRSGSYNEQFFGPGTRLTVL.

The table lists this clonotype with many counts. The gene calls are TRBV5-1 and TRBJ2-2, with a tentative D call TRBD2 (6 bases). V was clipped by 3 bases and J by 6 bases, with 15 bases between them. The CDR3 is 15 amino acids. The germline V gene encodes CDR1 SGHRS and CDR2 YFSETQ. The CDR3 DNA reads as TGCGCCAGCAGCTCAGGACTATTAGACGCCGGGGAGCTGTTTTTT. Encoded protein: CASSSGLLDAGELFF.

This clonotype was recorded many times. The chain couples TRBV20-1 to TRBJ1-1; no clear D gene. Trimming took 0 bases from V and 8 from J, leaving 13 bases between them. Germline values: CDR1 DFQATT, CDR2 SNEGSKA (reference sequence). This CDR3 spans 13 amino acids. The CDR3 nucleotides are TGCAGTGCTAGAGATGGGTCCACCACCGAAGCTTTCTTT. Protein product: CSARDGSTTEAFF.

This clonotype was found a few times. The rearrangement joins TRBV5-1 to TRBJ2-7; D possibly corresponds to TRBD2 (5 bases). The CDR3 runs to 13 residues. Germline CDR1 SGHRS, CDR2 YFSETQ. V lost 4 bases and J lost 6, with 14 bases in between. The CDR3 nucleotides read TGCGCCAGCAGCCGGGCTAGAGAGGGCGAGCAGTACTTC. Amino acids: CASSRAREGEQYF.

In this sample, this clonotype turned up many times. The V gene is TRBV2, the J gene TRBJ1-2; 7 nucleotides line up with TRBD1. The trim removed 10 bases at V and 1 base at J, leaving 3 bases unmatched. Germline V gene data show CDR1 as SNHLY and CDR2 as FYNNEI. The CDR3 totals 12 residues. The chain's CDR3 is CANYRGNYGYTF. CDR3 nucleotides: TGTGCCAACTACAGGGGTAACTATGGCTACACCTTC.

The V and J genes are TRBV11-1 and TRBJ2-7; TRBD1 matches at 8 bases. V shed 7 bases, J shed 5 bases, and the junction held 7 bases outside the gene matches. The CDR3 spans 13 residues. The germline gives CDR1 SGHAT, CDR2 FQDESV (reference sequence). Here the CDR3 DNA reads TGTGCCAGCAAACGACAGGGGTCCGACGAGCAGTACTTC. Protein product: CASKRQGSDEQYF.

This clonotype has a count of ten or more. The CDR3 loop is CAILDTRGGANVLTF. CDR3 bases: TGTGCCATCCTCGACACTCGGGGAGGGGCCAACGTCCTGACTTTC. The chain combines TRBV10-3 with TRBJ2-6; the D gene is possibly TRBD2 (5 bases). Trimming removed 8 bases from V and 4 bases from J, with 15 bases in between. Looked up from germline, CDR1 is ENHRY and CDR2 is SYGVKD. This CDR3 is built from 15 residues.

In this sample, this clonotype turned up many times. The chain couples TRBV6-6 to TRBJ2-7; D is uncertain. Trimming left V 5 bases short and J 4 bases short, with 9 bases between. The germline gives CDR1 MNHNY, CDR2 SVGAGI (reference sequence). This CDR3 is 12 amino acids long. CDR3 sequence (DNA): TGTGCCAGCAGTGCCCGGATGTACGAGCAGTACTTC. Encoded protein: CASSARMYEQYF.

This clonotype was picked up many times. Germline is not matched at one junction end, which may reflect a read error. The gene calls are TRBV7-2 and TRBJ1-1, with D possibly TRBD1 on 5 matching bases. The CDR3 covers 14 residues. CDR1 and CDR2 from the germline V gene are SGHTA and FQGNSA. In nucleotides, the CDR3 is TGTGCCAGCAGCTCCGCCCCAGGGAACGCTGAAGCTTTCTTT. Encoded protein: CASSSAPGNAEAFF.

The rearrangement joins TRBV5-5 to TRBJ2-2; D is unresolved. The germline V and J ends were trimmed by 0 bases and 0 bases, with 12 bases remaining between them. Germline V gene data show CDR1 as SGHKS and CDR2 as YYEKEE (reference sequence). CDR3 length: 17 amino acids. DNA of the CDR3: TGTGCCAGCAGCTTGGCACCGGCAGAAGCGAACACCGGGGAGCTGTTTTTT. Amino acid sequence: CASSLAPAEANTGELFF.

This clonotype was seen only once. Being one base from a much bigger clone, this may be a read error. CDR3 bases: TGCAGTGCTAGAGATCCCTTAGGGGGGAGCTCCTGCAATGAGCAGTTCTTC. This translates into CSARDPLGGSSCNEQFF. The chain has TRBV20-1 and TRBJ2-1; either TRBD1 or TRBD2 may fit D (6 bases each). There are 17 residues in the CDR3. CDR1 and CDR2 (germline): DFQATT, SNEGSKA (reference sequence).